Presented here are 31 T cell receptor beta chains from one specimen sequenced in a study of T cells after yellow fever vaccination. A single record per CDR3 protein comes from TCRdb applying MiXCR to the 5' RACE reads. Here the sample spans 55,000 or so distinct CDR3 sequences, 6.5% to 8% being singletons. The starting material was CD8+ T cells not binding an NS4B(214-222) dextramer, sorted from PBMCs, obtained about 41 days after the first yellow fever vaccination. The receptors were sampled from a man between 18 and 35 years old who received the YFV17D yellow fever vaccine.

This clonotype was counted a few times. V usage is TRBV5-8 and J usage is TRBJ2-7, with 8 positions matching TRBD1. After removal of 4 bases from V and 6 bases from J, the junction contained 3 bases not matched to a gene. Germline V gene data show CDR1 as SGHTS and CDR2 as YDEGEE. This CDR3 is 12 amino acids long. The CDR3 nucleotides read TGTGCCAGCAGCCTGACAGGGGCCGAGCAGTACTTC. Protein sequence: CASSLTGAEQYF.

This clonotype was seen at least ten times. V usage is TRBV27 and J usage is TRBJ1-5; weak D call: TRBD1 (5 bases). The CDR3 loop spans 15 amino acids. The V gene lost 1 base and the J gene lost 3 bases, with 10 bases spanning the gap. The germline CDR1 and CDR2 sequences are MNHEY and SMNVEV (reference sequence). CDR3 coding DNA: TGTGCCAGCAGTTTATTGGGGGGGTCCAATCAGCCCCAGCATTTT. It encodes CASSLLGGSNQPQHF.

In this sample, this clonotype turned up many times. This sequence joins TRBV15 and TRBJ1-4; D gene uncertain. The CDR3 covers 12 residues. V gave up 5 bases and J gave up 10 bases, with 11 bases separating them. Germline values: CDR1 LNHNV, CDR2 YYDKDF (reference sequence). The CDR3 loop reads CATSQGRGKLFF. CDR3 coding DNA: TGTGCCACCAGCCAAGGACGCGGAAAACTGTTTTTT.

This clonotype has a count of ten or more. This sequence joins TRBV7-7 and TRBJ2-1; D might be TRBD1 or TRBD2, each matching 6 bases. This CDR3 comprises 13 residues. Per germline, CDR1 SSHAT and CDR2 FNYEAQ (reference sequence). The CDR3 DNA is TGTGCTAGCTCCGGGGGCTTCTACAATGAGCAGTTCTTC. Its protein product is CASSGGFYNEQFF. The full variable domain, completed using reference TRBV7-7 and TRBJ2-1, is GAGVSQSPRYKVTKRGQDVTLRCDPISSHATLYWYQQALGQGPEFLTYFNYEAQPDKSGLPSDRFSAERPEGSISTLTIQRTEQRDSAMYRCASSGGFYNEQFFGPGTRLTVL.

In its sample, this clonotype was seen a few times. The chain couples TRBV20-1 to TRBJ1-2; D not certain. The germline CDR1 and CDR2 sequences are DFQATT and SNEGSKA (reference sequence). This CDR3 contains 17 residues. V was trimmed by 6 bases and J by 3 bases, leaving 26 bases between them. The CDR3 nucleotides read TGCAGTGCGGTCTATAGAACCCTGAGGGCCCCTTACTATGGCTACACCTTC. This sequence encodes CSAVYRTLRAPYYGYTF.

This clonotype appeared many times. The gene calls are TRBV28 and TRBJ2-7, with 7 bases that match TRBD2. This CDR3 region has 12 residues. CDR1 is MDHEN and CDR2 is SYDVKM in the germline V gene. With V trimmed by 5 bases and J by 8 bases, 6 bases remained unmatched. CDR3 region: CASSRSGEQQYV. Here the CDR3 DNA reads TGTGCCAGCAGTAGAAGCGGGGAACAGCAGTACGTC.

This clonotype was detected many times. This chain links TRBV6-2 or TRBV6-3 with TRBJ2-1; no reliable D call. CDR1 and CDR2 from the germline V gene are MNHEY and SVGEGT. V was shortened by 5 bases and J by 10 bases, with 12 bases between the two germline ends. This CDR3 region has 12 residues. Here the CDR3 reads CASSQILEEQFF. Here the CDR3 DNA reads TGTGCCAGCAGTCAGATCCTAGAGGAGCAGTTCTTC.

This sequence joins TRBV4-1 and TRBJ2-1; 12 bases fit TRBD1. The CDR3 totals 15 residues. CDR1 and CDR2 (germline): MGHRA, YSYEKL. V lost 2 bases, J lost 10 bases, and 6 bases stayed unmatched. As DNA, the CDR3 is TGCGCCAGCAGCCAAACGGGACAGGGGGCGTGGGAGCAGTTCTTC. This codes for CASSQTGQGAWEQFF.

This clonotype was seen many times. At one boundary the junction diverges from the germline segment, which might be a read error. The rearrangement links TRBV4-3 to TRBJ2-2; possible D gene TRBD2, 6 bases. CDR1 LGHNA and CDR2 YSLEER come from the germline V gene. The CDR3 is 17 residues long. CDR3 sequence: CASSEDPGLGGAGELFF. In DNA, the CDR3 is TGCGCCAGCAGCGAAGACCCCGGTCTCGGAGGGGCCGGGGAGCTGTTTTTT.

This chain connects TRBV5-4 to TRBJ2-3, with D perhaps matching TRBD2 (6 bases). The germline gives CDR1 SGHNT, CDR2 YYREEE (reference sequence). The CDR3 sequence is 13 residues long. The germline V and J ends were trimmed by 0 bases and 5 bases, with 7 bases remaining between them. The chain's CDR3 is CASSLVTRDTQYF. The CDR3 DNA reads TGTGCCAGCAGCTTGGTGACTAGAGATACGCAGTATTTT.

This clonotype was detected ten times or more. One end of the junction does not line up with germline, which may come from a read error. The V call is TRBV15, the J call TRBJ2-2; perhaps D is TRBD1 or TRBD2 (5 bases each). Germline values: CDR1 LNHNV, CDR2 YYDKDF (reference sequence). This CDR3 is built from 14 residues. This CDR3 is CATSGEGRTGELFF. The CDR3 region has the DNA TGTGCCACCAGCGGAGAGGGGCGCACCGGGGAGCTGTTTTTT.

This clonotype was counted many times. The chain links TRBV6-2 or TRBV6-3 to TRBJ2-3, with a possible D match to TRBD2 (6 bases). Germline lookup yields CDR1 MNHEY and CDR2 SVGEGT. CDR3 length: 14 amino acids. Trimming removed 5 bases at V and 5 bases at J, with 14 bases between. CDR3 sequence reads: CASSLRLVQDTQYF. CDR3 bases: TGTGCCAGCAGTCTCCGACTAGTTCAAGATACGCAGTATTTT.

V and J are TRBV10-3 and TRBJ2-1; 8 positions match TRBD1. With 3 bases clipped from V and 5 bases from J, the junction kept 3 bases outside the gene matches. This CDR3 is built from 14 residues. Germline loops: CDR1 ENHRY, CDR2 SYGVKD. The CDR3 is CAISDVDRDNEQFF. CDR3 coding DNA: TGTGCCATCAGTGACGTGGACAGGGACAATGAGCAGTTCTTC.

This clonotype was counted a few times. This sequence joins TRBV4-1 and TRBJ2-5, with unresolved D. V was pared by 1 base and J by 5 bases, with 11 bases between. The CDR3 is made up of 14 amino acids. CDR1 MGHRA and CDR2 YSYEKL come from the germline V gene. The DNA for the CDR3 is TGCGCCAGCAGCCAAGGATCAGATTGGGAGACCCAGTACTTC. Its protein is CASSQGSDWETQYF.

This clonotype appeared a few times. Its ends do not fully match the called genes, so a read error is possible. The V and J genes are TRBV7-7 and TRBJ2-5; a weak D match, TRBD2 (5 bases). The CDR3 consists of 16 residues. Germline V gene data show CDR1 as SSHAT and CDR2 as FNYEAQ (reference sequence). The CDR3 is CASSEITGTVQETQYF. CDR3 in DNA: TGTGCTAGCAGCGAGATTACGGGAACAGTCCAAGAGACCCAGTACTTC. Combining the CDR3 with reference TRBV7-7 and TRBJ2-5 gives the whole variable domain GAGVSQSPRYKVTKRGQDVTLRCDPISSHATLYWYQQALGQGPEFLTYFNYEAQPDKSGLPSDRFSAERPEGSISTLTIQRTEQRDSAMYRCASSEITGTVQETQYFGPGTRLLVL.

This chain uses TRBV11-2 with TRBJ2-6; 7 bases line up with TRBD1. The CDR3 consists of 19 residues. V lost 4 bases and J lost 0; bases outside the gene matches: 12. Germline CDR1 SGHAT, CDR2 FQNNGV. In nucleotides, the CDR3 is TGTGCCAGCAGCTATTTCCGGGACAGCCTTGTCTCTGGGGCCAACGTCCTGACTTTC. This translates into CASSYFRDSLVSGANVLTF.

This clonotype has at least ten counts. The chain employs TRBV4-2 and TRBJ1-4, with D uncertain. CDR3 length: 14 amino acids. Germline CDR1 is LGHNA and CDR2 is YNFKEQ. V lost 0 bases to trimming and J lost 8 bases, with 10 bases between them. The CDR3 nucleotides are TGTGCCAGCAGCCAAGAGCCCCCCGGGGAAAAACTGTTTTTT. Residues: CASSQEPPGEKLFF.

This clonotype was counted many times. The chain couples TRBV2 to TRBJ2-1, with 15 positions matching TRBD2. This CDR3 is built from 15 residues. Per the germline V gene, CDR1 is SNHLY and CDR2 is FYNNEI. V lost 5 bases to trimming and J lost 8 bases; unmatched junction nucleotides: 4. The CDR3 protein is CASSWTSGGAHEQFF. The CDR3 DNA is TGTGCCAGCAGTTGGACTAGCGGGGGGGCCCATGAGCAGTTCTTC.

Remarks on this clonotype: The junction shows a germline mismatch at one end, possibly a read error. The genes are TRBV20-1 and TRBJ2-5; D remains ambiguous. Per the germline V gene, CDR1 is DFQATT and CDR2 is SNEGSKA (reference sequence). CDR3 length equals 11 residues. The CDR3 DNA reads as TGCAGTTCTAGAGATTGGGAGACCCAGTACTTC. This translates into CSSRDWETQYF.

This clonotype was counted many times. V is TRBV20-1 and J is TRBJ2-2, with 8 positions matching TRBD1. Germline CDR1 is DFQATT and CDR2 is SNEGSKA (reference sequence). This CDR3 has 14 residues. V gave up 6 bases and J gave up 5 bases; unmatched junction bases: 8. CDR3: CSANDRGETGELFF. DNA of the CDR3: TGCAGTGCAAACGACAGGGGAGAGACCGGGGAGCTGTTTTTT.

The chain carries TRBV6-2 or TRBV6-3 and TRBJ2-1, with 9 bases aligning to TRBD2. V trimming: 10 bases; J trimming: 5 bases; junction bases outside the gene matches: 15. CDR3 length equals 16 residues. Germline CDR1 reads MNHEY; CDR2 reads SVGEGT. The CDR3 here is CATNTPQRGENNEQFF. CDR3 sequence (DNA): TGTGCCACCAATACCCCTCAGCGGGGGGAGAACAATGAGCAGTTCTTC.

This clonotype was found many times. The chain recombines TRBV27 with TRBJ2-7; tentatively, D is TRBD1 (5 bases). Between the trimmed V and J ends, which lost 8 bases and 6 bases, there was a span of 20 bases. Germline CDR1 MNHEY, CDR2 SMNVEV (reference sequence). The CDR3 length is 14 residues. CDR3 region: CASGKGQGWGEQYV. The CDR3 DNA sequence: TGTGCCAGCGGCAAGGGGCAGGGTTGGGGCGAGCAGTACGTC.

The chain links TRBV29-1 to TRBJ1-1, with D perhaps TRBD1 (6 bases). Germline lookup yields CDR1 SQVTM and CDR2 ANQGSEA. The CDR3 extends over 12 amino acids. The V and J ends lost 7 bases and 1 base respectively, with 10 bases between them. The CDR3 nucleotides read TGCAGCGGGATGACAGGGAACACTGAAGCTTTCTTT. Its protein product is CSGMTGNTEAFF.

This clonotype was detected ten times or more. The chain links TRBV27 to TRBJ2-3, with unresolved D. The V gene's germline CDR1 is MNHEY and CDR2 SMNVEV (reference sequence). Trimming stripped 6 bases from V and 6 bases from J, with 10 bases between. The CDR3 runs to 12 residues. The CDR3 coding sequence is TGTGCCAGCAGGGCCGCTGACGATACGCAGTATTTT. Protein: CASRAADDTQYF.

The chain joins TRBV19 to TRBJ1-1; possibly TRBD1 for D (5 bases). Trimming took 1 base from V and 6 from J, leaving 9 bases between them. The CDR3 covers 13 residues. Germline V lookup: CDR1 LNHDA, CDR2 SQIVND (reference sequence). The CDR3 DNA reads TGTGCCAGTAGTATAGTTGGGACGCCTGAAGCTTTCTTT. Its translation is CASSIVGTPEAFF. Together with reference TRBV19 and TRBJ1-1, the CDR3 gives the full variable domain: DGGITQSPKYLFRKEGQNVTLSCEQNLNHDAMYWYRQDPGQGLRLIYYSQIVNDFQKGDIAEGYSVSREKKESFPLTVTSAQKNPTAFYLCASSIVGTPEAFFGQGTRLTVV.

V is TRBV25-1 and J is TRBJ1-1; D possibly corresponds to TRBD1 (6 bases). Germline lookup yields CDR1 MGHDK and CDR2 SYGVNS. V shed 3 bases and J shed 5 bases, with 16 bases lying between them. There are 15 residues in the CDR3. This CDR3 reads CASSDRTAHNTEAFF. In DNA form, the CDR3 reads TGTGCCAGCAGTGATCGGACAGCACACAATACTGAAGCTTTCTTT.

At least ten counts were recorded for this clonotype. The chain uses TRBV12-3 or TRBV12-4 and TRBJ1-1; D ambiguous. CDR3 length: 13 amino acids. Trimming pared 3 bases from V and 7 bases from J, leaving 12 bases between. In DNA form, the CDR3 reads TGTGCCAGCAGTTTGGGCCAGAACGTTGAAGCTTTCTTT. Its protein is CASSLGQNVEAFF.

This clonotype was seen repeatedly, ten times or more. The genes are TRBV2 and TRBJ2-1; D might be TRBD1 (6 bases). Trimming removed 1 base at V and 8 bases at J, with 15 bases between. This CDR3 comprises 15 residues. Germline V gene lookup returns CDR1 SNHLY and CDR2 FYNNEI. As DNA, the CDR3 is TGTGCCAGCAGTGAAGAGGGGGTGCCTAAGGATGAGCAGTTCTTC. Protein sequence: CASSEEGVPKDEQFF.

The chain combines TRBV7-9 with TRBJ2-5, with TRBD1 matching 8 bases. In germline, CDR1 is SEHNR, CDR2 FQNEAQ (reference sequence). The CDR3 contains 14 residues. With 5 bases clipped from V and 5 bases from J, the junction kept 7 bases outside the gene matches. The CDR3 DNA reads TGTGCCAGCAGCAGAACCGGACAGGGTGAGACCCAGTACTTC. Translating gives CASSRTGQGETQYF.

This clonotype came up a few times. This chain links TRBV4-1 with TRBJ2-2; 7 bases fit TRBD1. CDR3 length: 14 amino acids. Trimming removed 3 bases from V and 3 bases from J; junction bases left unmatched: 1. Germline V gene data show CDR1 as MGHRA and CDR2 as YSYEKL. The CDR3 DNA follows: TGCGCCAGCAGCCAGACAGGGTACACCGGGGAGCTGTTTTTT. It codes for CASSQTGYTGELFF.

The chain carries TRBV12-3 or TRBV12-4 and TRBJ2-5; the match to TRBD1 covers 8 bases. The CDR3 runs 14 residues. The V and J ends lost 7 bases and 1 base, in that order; junction bases with no gene match: 5. The CDR3 region has the DNA TGTGCCAGCAACCTGGACAGGGCCCAAGAGACCCAGTACTTC. Translating it yields CASNLDRAQETQYF.